Following are 10 T cell receptor beta chains from one sample sequenced in a study of T cell responses to AZD1222 COVID-19 vaccine. Libraries were prepared by immunoSEQ multiplex PCR; TCRdb keeps only in-frame clonotypes and omits some of them. The sample consists of more than 140,000 clones, approximately 93% of them appearing once. The starting material was peripheral blood, obtained on day 0 of MenACWY control vaccination. The receptors shown here come from an adult in good health.

V is TRBV4-1 and J is TRBJ1-3; maybe TRBD1 (6 bases). The CDR3 contains 16 residues. Trimming removed 3 bases at V and 0 bases at J, with 12 bases between. Looked up from germline, CDR1 is MGHRA and CDR2 is YSYEKL. For the CDR3, the DNA is TGCGCCAGCAGCCAGCCTAAGGGGGGCTCTGGAAACACCATATATTTT. Its protein product is CASSQPKGGSGNTIYF.

The sample holds one count of this clone. V is TRBV4-3 and J is TRBJ1-2; TRBD1 might be the D (5 bases). The germline V gene encodes CDR1 LGHNA and CDR2 YSLEER. Trimming took off 5 bases at V and 0 bases at J, with 10 bases between the two ends. This CDR3 contains 14 residues. The CDR3 coding sequence is TGCGCCAGCAGCGTGAGGGGTACTAACTATGGCTACACCTTC. It yields the protein CASSVRGTNYGYTF.

This sequence joins TRBV5-1 and TRBJ1-4; D gene unclear. The CDR3 has 16 residues. Trimming removed 4 bases from V and 4 bases from J, with 17 bases in between. CDR1 is SGHRS and CDR2 is YFSETQ in the germline V gene. The CDR3 coding sequence is TGCGCCAGCAGCCCAACGACCCCTTCCAATAATGAAAAACTGTTTTTT. Amino acid sequence: CASSPTTPSNNEKLFF.

The rearrangement uses TRBV7-9 and TRBJ2-1; D is possibly TRBD2 (5 bases). The CDR3 runs 11 residues. Between the trimmed V and J ends, which lost 6 bases and 5 bases, there was a span of 5 bases. Germline-derived CDR1 and CDR2 are SEHNR and FQNEAQ (reference sequence). In nucleotides, the CDR3 is TGTGCCAGCAGACTAGACAATGAGCAGTTCTTC. Its protein product is CASRLDNEQFF.

This clone showed up just a few times. The genes are TRBV5-6 and TRBJ1-3; D is uncertain. Trimming took 0 bases from V and 0 from J, leaving 7 bases between them. Germline lookup yields CDR1 SGHDT and CDR2 YYEEEE. The CDR3 contains 15 residues. For the CDR3, the DNA is TGTGCCAGCAGCTTGGTTACAGTCTCTGGAAACACCATATATTTT. Translating it yields CASSLVTVSGNTIYF.

The V gene is TRBV11-2, the J gene TRBJ2-1, with 7 bases aligning to TRBD2. Germline V lookup: CDR1 SGHAT, CDR2 FQNNGV. CDR3 length: 15 amino acids. V was clipped by 2 bases and J by 5 bases; unmatched bases: 6. The CDR3 DNA is TGTGCCAGCAGCTTACGCCAGCGGGGCAACAATGAGCAGTTCTTC. Its translation is CASSLRQRGNNEQFF.

The chain couples TRBV7-8 to TRBJ1-5; D remains unclear. The CDR3 spans 11 residues. With 2 bases removed from V and 6 bases from J, the gap between germline ends came to 2 bases. Germline CDR1 is SGHVS and CDR2 is FQNEAQ. Here the CDR3 reads CASSLRQPQHF. The DNA for the CDR3 is TGTGCCAGCAGCTTACGTCAGCCCCAGCATTTT.

The chain carries TRBV5-4 and TRBJ1-2; D is possibly TRBD1 (6 bases). V dropped 0 bases and J dropped 8 bases, with 14 bases sitting between them. The CDR3 is 14 residues long. Germline CDR1 reads SGHNT; CDR2 reads YYREEE (reference sequence). The CDR3 DNA sequence: TGTGCCAGCAGCTTGGCCGACAGGTTGGGAGGCTACACCTTC. Translation: CASSLADRLGGYTF.

Here the CDR3 DNA reads TGTGCCAGCAGCTTAGGATACAGACAGGGGGCTTATAACTATGGCTACACCTTC. Translation gives CASSLGYRQGAYNYGYTF. The rearrangement joins TRBV7-3 to TRBJ1-2; 10 bases fit TRBD1. Germline loops: CDR1 SGHTA, CDR2 FQGTGA. CDR3 length: 18 amino acids. V was pared by 2 bases and J by 1 base, with 10 bases of the junction left unmatched.

V usage is TRBV28 and J usage is TRBJ2-7, with 7 bases lining up with TRBD2. The junction had 11 bases not matched to a gene; V was cut back by 3 bases and J by 6 bases. Germline V lookup: CDR1 MDHEN, CDR2 SYDVKM. This CDR3 has 15 residues. CDR3 protein: CASSFRRDGGGEQYF. The CDR3 DNA reads TGTGCCAGCAGTTTTCGCAGGGACGGCGGGGGCGAGCAGTACTTC.